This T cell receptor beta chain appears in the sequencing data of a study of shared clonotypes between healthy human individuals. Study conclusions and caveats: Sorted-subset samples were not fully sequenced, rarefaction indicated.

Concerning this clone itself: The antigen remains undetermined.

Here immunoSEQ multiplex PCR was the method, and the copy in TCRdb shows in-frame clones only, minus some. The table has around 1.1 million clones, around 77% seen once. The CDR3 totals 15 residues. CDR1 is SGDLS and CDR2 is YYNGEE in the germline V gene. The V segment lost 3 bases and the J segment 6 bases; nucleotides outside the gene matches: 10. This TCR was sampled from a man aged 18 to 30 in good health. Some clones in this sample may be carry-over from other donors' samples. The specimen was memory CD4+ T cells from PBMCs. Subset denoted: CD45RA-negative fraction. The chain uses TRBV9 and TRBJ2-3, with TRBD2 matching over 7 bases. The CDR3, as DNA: TGTGCCAGCAGCGGGCGGACTAGTGTATCGGATACGCAGTATTTT. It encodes CASSGRTSVSDTQYF.